A selection of T cell receptor beta chains follows, all from one sample in a study of cytomegalovirus exposure and HLA in healthy donors. Using immunoSEQ multiplex PCR, the repertoire was profiled, and TCRdb retains in-frame clones only, with some absent. The table has about 50,000 clones, roughly four fifths seen once. Sequencing used PBMCs. The receptors shown here come from a woman in her thirties or forties in good health and CMV-seropositive. CDR3s include the opening cysteine and the closing phenylalanine or tryptophan. Fields, in order: V gene, clone size, D gene, J gene, CDR3 DNA, CDR3 protein. A D gene is named only where the DNA matches it firmly. The size entry is marked missing in some rows and otherwise reads once, few, many or a size class.

V: TRBV19
size: NA
D: NA
J: TRBJ1-1
DNA: TGTGCCAGTAAAGTGAGGTTTGGCACTGAAGCTTTCTTT
CDR3: CASKVRFGTEAFF

V: TRBV4-3
size: NA
D: NA
J: TRBJ2-7
DNA: TGCGCCAGCAGCCAAGATGCGGCAGGGTGGTCCTACGAGCAGTACTTC
CDR3: CASSQDAAGWSYEQYF

V: TRBV4-1
size: NA
D: NA
J: TRBJ1-6
DNA: TGCGCCAGCAGCCAAGAGCGACACCCTTCTAATTCACCCCTCCACTTT
CDR3: CASSQERHPSNSPLHF

V: TRBV11-2
size: NA
D: NA
J: TRBJ2-1
DNA: TGTGCCAGCAGCCCCGTTGGGCAGCAGTTCTTC
CDR3: CASSPVGQQFF

V: TRBV6-5
size: NA
D: TRBD2
J: TRBJ2-5
DNA: TGTGCCAGCAGCCTTAGCGGGGGGGCGGTGACCCAGTACTTC
CDR3: CASSLSGGAVTQYF

V: TRBV11-2
size: few
D: NA
J: TRBJ1-4
DNA: TGTGCCAGCAGCCATATCAAACATAGAGGGACTGATCGGGGGAAACTGTTTTTT
CDR3: CASSHIKHRGTDRGKLFF

V: TRBV4-1
size: NA
D: NA
J: TRBJ1-2
DNA: TGCGCCAGCAGCCAAGTTACCGGGAGCTATGGCTACACCTTC
CDR3: CASSQVTGSYGYTF

V: TRBV7-2
size: NA
D: TRBD1
J: TRBJ1-4
DNA: TGTGCCAGCAGCTTAGGGACAGGGGGCTTTAATACCGAAAAACTGTTTTTT
CDR3: CASSLGTGGFNTEKLFF

V: TRBV15
size: NA
D: TRBD1
J: TRBJ2-7
DNA: TGTGCCACCAGCAGCCCGGGACAGGGCTACGAGCAGTACTTC
CDR3: CATSSPGQGYEQYF

V: TRBV7-2
size: NA
D: NA
J: TRBJ2-1
DNA: TGTGCCAGCACCTCTCCAGGGATTTCCTACAATGAGCAGTTCTTC
CDR3: CASTSPGISYNEQFF

V: TRBV7-2
size: NA
D: NA
J: TRBJ2-1
DNA: TGTGCCAGCAGCTTAGTACTAGGGGGTGAGCAGTTCTTC
CDR3: CASSLVLGGEQFF

V: TRBV4-2
size: NA
D: NA
J: TRBJ1-2
DNA: TGTGCCAGCAGCCAAGAAGGCGGGACGAGGGGCTACACCTTC
CDR3: CASSQEGGTRGYTF

V: TRBV2
size: NA
D: TRBD1
J: TRBJ1-4
DNA: TGTGCCAGCAGTCCCGGACAGGTTAATGAAAAACTGTTTTTT
CDR3: CASSPGQVNEKLFF

V: TRBV18
size: few
D: NA
J: TRBJ2-3
DNA: TGTGCCAGCTCACCTTCCCGGGCAGCGGCCACAGATACGCAGTATTTT
CDR3: CASSPSRAAATDTQYF

V: TRBV15
size: once
D: NA
J: TRBJ1-5
DNA: TGTGCCACCAGCCCCTCCCGGGACAATAGCAATCAGCCCCAGCATTTT
CDR3: CATSPSRDNSNQPQHF

V: TRBV28
size: NA
D: NA
J: TRBJ2-1
DNA: TGTGCCAGCAGTCCCAGTTCCGGGAATGAGCAGTTCTTC
CDR3: CASSPSSGNEQFF

V: TRBV15
size: NA
D: NA
J: TRBJ1-2
DNA: TGTGCCACCAGCCCTCTCCCCCAGGGAAACTATGGCTACACCTTC
CDR3: CATSPLPQGNYGYTF

V: TRBV7-2
size: NA
D: NA
J: TRBJ1-6
DNA: TGTGCCAGCAGCTTAACGGGAAGCGGCCCAAATTCACCCCTCCACTTT
CDR3: CASSLTGSGPNSPLHF

V: TRBV6-5
size: NA
D: NA
J: TRBJ2-2
DNA: TGTGCCAGCAGTTACAGGGGTAACACCGGGGAGCTGTTTTTT
CDR3: CASSYRGNTGELFF

V: TRBV2
size: few
D: TRBD2
J: TRBJ2-2
DNA: TGTGCCAGCAGGGGCGGGGGGAACACCGGGGAGCTGTTTTTT
CDR3: CASRGGGNTGELFF

V: TRBV6-5
size: NA
D: NA
J: TRBJ1-2
DNA: TGTGCCAGCAGTTACTCGACTGGTTTTAACTATGGCTACACCTTC
CDR3: CASSYSTGFNYGYTF

V: TRBV11-2
size: NA
D: TRBD1
J: TRBJ2-7
DNA: TGTGCCAGCAGGGCCCTACAGGGGCCCAATTTCTACGAGCAGTACTTC
CDR3: CASRALQGPNFYEQYF

V: TRBV6-1
size: NA
D: NA
J: TRBJ1-1
DNA: TGTGCCAGCAGTATTGAGCAGGGGAAGGGAGCTTTCTTT
CDR3: CASSIEQGKGAFF

V: TRBV19
size: NA
D: TRBD1
J: TRBJ2-4
DNA: TGTGCCAGCGGGGACAGCCGATTAGCCAAAAACATTCAGTACTTC
CDR3: CASGDSRLAKNIQYF

V: TRBV5-1
size: NA
D: NA
J: TRBJ2-5
DNA: TGCGCCAGCGGCCCGGACCTATCAGGGGTCGAGTACCAAGAGACCCAGTACTTC
CDR3: CASGPDLSGVEYQETQYF

V: TRBV6-5
size: NA
D: TRBD1
J: TRBJ2-2
DNA: TGTGCCAGCGGGGACAGGGGGCCTATCGGGGAGCTGTTTTTT
CDR3: CASGDRGPIGELFF

V: TRBV29-1
size: NA
D: NA
J: TRBJ1-4
DNA: TGCAGCGTCGGCCACAGCACCTCTAATGAAAAACTGTTTTTT
CDR3: CSVGHSTSNEKLFF

V: TRBV7-3
size: once
D: NA
J: TRBJ1-2
DNA: TGTGCCAGCAGCCGCGCCGGGGTCGATCAAGGCTACACCTTC
CDR3: CASSRAGVDQGYTF